Sequencing of this T cell receptor beta chain was carried out in a study of T cell responses to AZD1222 COVID-19 vaccine. Study-wide results and limits: A mostly white British donor set with more females was recruited, and clonal diversity was possibly underestimated. Across the whole spike, CD4 TCRs peaked at regions 160-218 and 743-854.

Profiled with immunoSEQ multiplex PCR; TCRdb holds only in-frame clones, not every one. This sample yields about 180,000 clones, of which 70% to 90% are seen a single time; approximately 10% belongs to the top ten. As concerns this clone: Its specificity is unknown.

This clonotype originated in an adult who received the AZD1222 COVID-19 vaccine. The source material was peripheral blood, sampled 28 days after the second AZD1222 dose.

The CDR3 protein is CASSPQGGNEKLFF. The CDR3 bases are TGTGCCAGCAGCCCACAGGGTGGTAATGAAAAACTGTTTTTT. This chain uses TRBV9 with TRBJ1-4, with a possible D match to TRBD1 (6 bases). Germline values: CDR1 SGDLS, CDR2 YYNGEE. The CDR3 has 14 residues. Trimming took 4 bases from V and 4 from J, leaving 11 bases between them.